Below, one T cell receptor beta chain is given with its context. The entry originates in a study of CD8+ T cells in alopecia areata. The overall study: Severity scores in treated patients reflected the percentage of scalp affected.

Regarding treatment: oral pan-JAK inhibitor, 5-10 mg twice daily. The sorting of PBMCs gave CD4+ and CD8+ T cells. V was pared by 2 bases and J by 2 bases, with 7 bases between. The germline gives CDR1 MNHEY, CDR2 SVGAGI. CDR3 size: 14 residues. TCR sequencing used cDNA made by reverse transcription of extracted RNA. TCRdb keeps only in-frame clones here, not all; method: immunoSEQ multiplex PCR. The data show more than 150,000 clones, with around 51% seen just once and over 9.5% held by the top ten. This clonotype originated in a human donor with alopecia areata. The sequenced sample was CD8+ T cells sorted from blood, obtained at roughly week 53, from a patient treated with tofacitinib. V gene TRBV6-5 combines with J gene TRBJ1-3; a weak D match, TRBD1 (6 bases). The CDR3 DNA sequence: TGTGCCAGCAGTTACGGGACAACTGGAAACACCATATATTTT. Protein: CASSYGTTGNTIYF.